This TCR beta chain was recovered during a study of long-term antiretroviral therapy in people with HIV. Study as a whole: The earliest specimens came about a decade ahead of the 2015 immediate-ART recommendation. Study findings and constraints: Pre-ART expanded clones dominated the repertoire at every time point. The study collected blood between 2004 and 2017, possibly under older ART regimens.

With survey level as its setting, the immunoSEQ assay was v3.0. Only in-frame clones appear in the TCRdb table, and some are missing; sequencing was by immunoSEQ multiplex PCR. The data contain some 20,000 clones, less than 85% of them singletons. This clone has only a few counts. Its antigen remains unknown. The ends lost 8 bases at V and 7 bases at J; junction bases unmatched: 11. Germline values: CDR1 MDHEN, CDR2 SYDVKM. CDR3 length: 15 residues. V usage is TRBV28 and J usage is TRBJ2-1; 10 bases are shared with TRBD1. The sequence came from a woman aged 25 to 45 with HIV. The sequenced sample was unsorted PBMCs, obtained 2.9 years after starting antiretroviral therapy. The CDR3 spells CASATGTGEGNEQFF. The CDR3 bases are TGTGCCAGCGCCACCGGGACAGGGGAAGGGAATGAGCAGTTCTTC. Combining the CDR3 with reference TRBV28 and TRBJ2-1 gives the whole variable domain DVKVTQSSRYLVKRTGEKVFLECVQDMDHENMFWYRQDPGLGLRLIYFSYDVKMKEKGDIPEGYSVSREKKERFSLILESASTNQTSMYLCASATGTGEGNEQFFGPGTRLTVL.